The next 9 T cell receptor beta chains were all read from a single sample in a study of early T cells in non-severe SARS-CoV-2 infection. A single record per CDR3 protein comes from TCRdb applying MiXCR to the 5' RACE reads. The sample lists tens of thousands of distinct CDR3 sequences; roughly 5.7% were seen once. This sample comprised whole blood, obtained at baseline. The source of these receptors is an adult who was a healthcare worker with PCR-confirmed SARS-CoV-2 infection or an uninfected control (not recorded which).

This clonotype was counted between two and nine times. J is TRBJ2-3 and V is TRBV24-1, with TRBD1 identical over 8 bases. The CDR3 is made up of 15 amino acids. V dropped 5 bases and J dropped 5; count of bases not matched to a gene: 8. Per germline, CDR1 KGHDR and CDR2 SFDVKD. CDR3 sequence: CATSGTGGWGDTQYF. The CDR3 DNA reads TGTGCCACCAGTGGAACAGGGGGGTGGGGAGATACGCAGTATTTT.

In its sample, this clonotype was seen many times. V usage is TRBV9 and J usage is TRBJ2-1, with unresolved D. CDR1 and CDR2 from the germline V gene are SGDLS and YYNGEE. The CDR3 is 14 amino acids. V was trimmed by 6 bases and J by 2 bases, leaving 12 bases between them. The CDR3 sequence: CASTSQEPYNEQFF. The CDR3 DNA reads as TGTGCCAGCACGAGTCAAGAACCCTACAATGAGCAGTTCTTC.

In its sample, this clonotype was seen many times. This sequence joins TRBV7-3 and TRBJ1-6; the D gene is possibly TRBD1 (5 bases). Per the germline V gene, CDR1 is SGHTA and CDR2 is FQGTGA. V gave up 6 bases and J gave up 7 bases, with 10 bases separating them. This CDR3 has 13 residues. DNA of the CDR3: TGTGCCAGCAGGCTGGGGGGGAATTCACCCCTCCACTTT. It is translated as CASRLGGNSPLHF.

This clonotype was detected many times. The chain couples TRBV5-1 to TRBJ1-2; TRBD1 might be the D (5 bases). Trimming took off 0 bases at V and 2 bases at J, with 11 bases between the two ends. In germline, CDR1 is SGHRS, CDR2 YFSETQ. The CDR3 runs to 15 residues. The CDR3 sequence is CASSLANRTNYGYTF. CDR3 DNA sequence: TGCGCCAGCAGCTTGGCAAACAGGACGAACTATGGCTACACCTTC. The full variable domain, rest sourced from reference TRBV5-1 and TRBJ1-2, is KAGVTQTPRYLIKTRGQQVTLSCSPISGHRSVSWYQQTPGQGLQFLFEYFSETQRNKGNFPGRFSGRQFSNSRSEMNVSTLELGDSALYLCASSLANRTNYGYTFGSGTRLTVV.

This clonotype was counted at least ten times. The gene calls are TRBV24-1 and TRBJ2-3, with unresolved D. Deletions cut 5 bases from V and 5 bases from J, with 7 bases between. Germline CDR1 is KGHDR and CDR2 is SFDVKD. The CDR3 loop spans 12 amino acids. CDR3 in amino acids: CATSGRKDTQYF. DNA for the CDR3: TGTGCCACCAGTGGTAGAAAAGATACGCAGTATTTT.

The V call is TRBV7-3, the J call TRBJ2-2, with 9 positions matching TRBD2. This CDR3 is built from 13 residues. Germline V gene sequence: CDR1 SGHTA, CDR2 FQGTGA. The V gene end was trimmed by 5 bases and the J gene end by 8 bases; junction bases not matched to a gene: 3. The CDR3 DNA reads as TGTGCCAGCAGCCAGGGACTAGCTGGGGAGCTGTTTTTT. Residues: CASSQGLAGELFF. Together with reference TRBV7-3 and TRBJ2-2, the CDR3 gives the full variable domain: GAGVSQTPSNKVTEKGKYVELRCDPISGHTALYWYRQSLGQGPEFLIYFQGTGAADDSGLPNDRFFAVRPEGSVSTLKIQRTERGDSAVYLCASSQGLAGELFFGEGSRLTVL.

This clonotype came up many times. The CDR3 region is CSAKRGALNTEAFF. CDR3 DNA sequence: TGCAGTGCTAAACGGGGCGCGTTGAACACTGAAGCTTTCTTT. The V and J genes are TRBV20-1 and TRBJ1-1; TRBD1 might be the D (5 bases). The ends were cut back, 4 bases at V and 0 bases at J, with 12 bases in the middle. The CDR3 sequence is 14 residues long. Germline V lookup: CDR1 DFQATT, CDR2 SNEGSKA (reference sequence).

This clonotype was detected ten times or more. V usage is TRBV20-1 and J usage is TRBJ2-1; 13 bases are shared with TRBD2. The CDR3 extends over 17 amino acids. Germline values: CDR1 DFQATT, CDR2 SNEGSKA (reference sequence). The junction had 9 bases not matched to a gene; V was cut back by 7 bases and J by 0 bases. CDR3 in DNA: TGCAGTGTCCCGGGACTAGCGGGGCCAAGCTCCTACAATGAGCAGTTCTTC. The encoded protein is CSVPGLAGPSSYNEQFF.

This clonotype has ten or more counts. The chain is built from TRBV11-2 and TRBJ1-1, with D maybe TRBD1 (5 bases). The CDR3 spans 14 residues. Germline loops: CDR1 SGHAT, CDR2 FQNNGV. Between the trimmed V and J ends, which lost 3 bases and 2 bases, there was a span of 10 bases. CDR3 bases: TGTGCCAGCAGCTTTACAGGAATCAACACTGAAGCTTTCTTT. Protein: CASSFTGINTEAFF.